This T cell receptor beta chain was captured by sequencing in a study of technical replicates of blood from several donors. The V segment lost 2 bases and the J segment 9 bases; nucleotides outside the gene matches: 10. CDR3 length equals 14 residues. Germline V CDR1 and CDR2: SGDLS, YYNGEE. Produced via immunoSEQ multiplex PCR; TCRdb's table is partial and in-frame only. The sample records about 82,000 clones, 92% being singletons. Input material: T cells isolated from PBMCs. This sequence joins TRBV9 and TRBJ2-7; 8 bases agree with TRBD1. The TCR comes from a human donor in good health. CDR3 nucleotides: TGTGCCAGCAGCGTCGGGACAGGACATTTTAGGCAGTACTTC. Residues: CASSVGTGHFRQYF.